The 4 T cell receptor beta chains in this list originate from one sample, sequenced in a study of spatial heterogeneity in lung cancer. Time point in this sample: sample taken at primary tumor resection. The input material, whole RNA from tumor, nontumor lung or frozen PBMC, was sequenced unsorted. TCRdb processed the 5' RACE reads anew with MiXCR; each CDR3 protein has one entry. The sample contains under 100,000 distinct CDR3 sequences, over 8.5% of which appear only once. This specimen was PBMCs, taken at surgery. The origin of the receptors is a male donor with early-stage non-small cell lung cancer.

V gene TRBV7-9 combines with J gene TRBJ2-3; D remains ambiguous. The V end was cut by 2 bases, the J end by 4 bases, with 4 bases between. The CDR3 runs 12 residues. Germline loops: CDR1 SEHNR, CDR2 FQNEAQ (reference sequence). DNA for the CDR3: TGTGCCAGCAGCTTAATGCCAGATACGCAGTATTTT. It specifies CASSLMPDTQYF.

This chain connects TRBV28 to TRBJ2-3, with TRBD1 identical over 8 bases. J gave up 0 bases and V 7 bases, and 6 bases lay outside the gene matches. The CDR3 sequence is 15 residues long. Germline-derived CDR1 and CDR2 are MDHEN and SYDVKM. The CDR3 sequence: CASKSRTGSTDTQYF. For the CDR3, the DNA is TGTGCCAGCAAGTCCCGGACAGGGAGCACAGATACGCAGTATTTT.

This clonotype was recorded at least ten times. J is TRBJ1-1 and V is TRBV29-1, with D possibly TRBD1 on 5 matching bases. V lost 5 bases and J lost 5, with 12 bases in between. This CDR3 region has 12 residues. CDR1 and CDR2 from the germline V gene are SQVTM and ANQGSEA. The CDR3 DNA sequence: TGCAGCGTTCTGACGGGACGGACTGAAGCTTTCTTT. This gives the protein CSVLTGRTEAFF.

This clonotype was seen once. A clone one base away is much larger, so this may be a read error. The rearrangement joins TRBV7-4 to TRBJ1-5; TRBD1 is a possible D gene (5 bases). Germline lookup yields CDR1 SGHVT and CDR2 SQSDAQ. Trimming shortened V by 5 bases and J by 0 bases, and 11 bases separated the two germline ends. The CDR3 is 15 residues long. CDR3 amino acids: CASSPRACSNQPQHF. The CDR3, as DNA: TGTGCCAGCAGCCCCAGGGCGTGTAGCAATCAGCCCCAGCATTTT.